Listed below are T cell receptor beta chains from one sample, sequenced in a study of CD8+ T cells in alopecia areata. Measured with immunoSEQ multiplex PCR; TCRdb has only the in-frame clones, and not every one. The sample shows about 170,000 clones, approximately 59% of them seen only once. The sequences come from CD4+ T cells sorted from blood, collected at roughly week 55, from a patient treated with tofacitinib. All receptors derive from a human donor with alopecia areata. Both conserved end residues are part of each CDR3. A D gene is named only where the DNA matches it firmly. Clone size is given for some rows only: seen once, a few or many times, or a class if the clone is expanded.

>TRBV5-1|.|TRBJ2-5|.
CASSEQTAQETQYF
TGCGCCAGCAGCGAGCAGACAGCGCAAGAGACCCAGTACTTC
>TRBV30|.|TRBJ1-6|.
CAWSVTRGSPLHF
TGTGCCTGGAGTGTAACAAGGGGATCACCCCTCCACTTT
>TRBV5-1|.|TRBJ2-5|once
CASSVPGGPQTQYF
TGCGCCAGCAGCGTTCCCGGGGGTCCGCAGACCCAGTACTTC
>TRBV11-2|.|TRBJ1-1|.
CASGPTGEAFF
TGTGCCAGCGGCCCGACAGGTGAAGCTTTCTTT
>TRBV6-1|.|TRBJ1-1|.
CASRGWDGSDTEAFF
TGTGCCAGCAGGGGATGGGACGGATCCGACACTGAAGCTTTCTTT
>TRBV11-2|.|TRBJ2-3|.
CASCRKGSSTDTQYF
TGTGCCAGCTGTCGAAAGGGGTCAAGCACAGATACGCAGTATTTT
>TRBV4-1|.|TRBJ2-4|.
CASSQDWQGRNIQYF
TGCGCCAGCAGCCAAGATTGGCAGGGTCGCAACATTCAGTACTTC
>TRBV7-9|TRBD1|TRBJ1-6|.
CASSLDRGVGNSPLHF
TGTGCCAGCAGCTTAGACAGGGGAGTAGGTAATTCACCCCTCCACTTT
>TRBV7-9|TRBD1|TRBJ2-5|few
CASSLRTGSQETQYF
TGTGCCAGCAGCCTCCGGACAGGGAGCCAAGAGACCCAGTACTTC
>TRBV7-9|.|TRBJ2-2|.
CASSLDQLGGELFF
TGTGCCAGCAGCTTAGATCAGCTCGGCGGGGAGCTGTTTTTT
>TRBV5-1|.|TRBJ1-4|few
CASSPDGRSEEKLFF
TGCGCCAGCAGCCCTGATGGGCGCTCTGAGGAAAAACTGTTTTTT
>TRBV5-1|.|TRBJ1-2|.
CASSLEELNYGYTF
TGCGCCAGCAGCTTGGAGGAGCTTAACTATGGCTACACCTTC
>TRBV6-1|.|TRBJ2-7|.
CASSAQSSLDEQYF
TGTGCCAGCAGTGCCCAGTCTTCTTTGGACGAGCAGTACTTC
>TRBV15|TRBD1|TRBJ2-5|.
CATSRDPGGAETQYF
TGTGCCACCAGCAGAGATCCAGGGGGCGCAGAGACCCAGTACTTC
>TRBV9|.|TRBJ2-3|few
CASSVGGSTDTQYF
TGTGCCAGCAGCGTAGGGGGGAGTACAGATACGCAGTATTTT